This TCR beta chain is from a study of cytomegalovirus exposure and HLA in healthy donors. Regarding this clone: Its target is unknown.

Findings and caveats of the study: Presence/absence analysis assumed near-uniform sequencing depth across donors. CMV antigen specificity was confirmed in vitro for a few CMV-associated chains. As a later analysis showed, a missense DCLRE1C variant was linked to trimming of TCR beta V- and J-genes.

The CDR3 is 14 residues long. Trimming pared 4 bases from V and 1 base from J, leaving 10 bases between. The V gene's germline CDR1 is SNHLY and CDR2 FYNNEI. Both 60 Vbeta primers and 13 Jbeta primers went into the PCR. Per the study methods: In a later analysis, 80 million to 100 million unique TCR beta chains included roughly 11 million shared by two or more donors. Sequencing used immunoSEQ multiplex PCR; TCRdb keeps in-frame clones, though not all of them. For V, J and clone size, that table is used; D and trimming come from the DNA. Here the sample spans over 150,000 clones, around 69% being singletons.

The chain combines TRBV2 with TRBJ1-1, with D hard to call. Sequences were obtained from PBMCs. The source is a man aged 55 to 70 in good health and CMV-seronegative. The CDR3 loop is CASSVAVKNTEAFF. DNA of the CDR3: TGTGCCAGCAGTGTGGCAGTAAAGAACACTGAAGCTTTCTTT.